The 26 T cell receptor beta chains listed next were all sequenced from one sample in a study of cytomegalovirus exposure and HLA in healthy donors. Vbeta (60) and Jbeta (13) primers were used in the PCR. Method: immunoSEQ multiplex PCR; TCRdb's copy keeps in-frame clones and lacks some. Among approximately 140,000 clones listed, approximately 85% were seen once. The sample taken for sequencing was PBMCs. The receptor source for this set is a boy between 10 and 17 years old in good health and CMV-seronegative.

This chain joins TRBV5-1 and TRBJ1-1; D possibly corresponds to TRBD1 (5 bases). V dropped 0 bases and J dropped 5 bases, with 11 bases sitting between them. The V gene's germline CDR1 is SGHRS and CDR2 YFSETQ. The CDR3 has 14 amino acids. The CDR3 sequence: CASSLARGGTEAFF. The DNA for the CDR3 is TGCGCCAGCAGCTTGGCCCGGGGGGGGACTGAAGCTTTCTTT.

This chain uses TRBV16 with TRBJ2-7; D gene ambiguous. Germline V gene data show CDR1 as KGHSY and CDR2 as FQNENV. There are 12 residues in the CDR3. V shed 4 bases and J shed 3 bases, with 7 bases lying between them. The CDR3 DNA reads TGTGCCAGCAGCCCGACATACTACGAGCAGTACTTC. Protein product: CASSPTYYEQYF.

The chain joins TRBV2 to TRBJ2-7, with 12 bases that match TRBD1. This CDR3 contains 14 residues. Unmatched junction bases numbered 7, after V lost 7 bases and J lost 6 bases. The V gene's germline CDR1 is SNHLY and CDR2 FYNNEI. CDR3 residues: CASNPGTGGFEQYF. CDR3 DNA: TGTGCCAGCAACCCCGGGACAGGGGGCTTCGAGCAGTACTTC.

The rearrangement links TRBV6-4 to TRBJ1-4, with 9 positions matching TRBD1. J was trimmed by 7 bases and V by 0 bases; bases with no gene match: 9. This CDR3 has 17 residues. CDR1 is MRHNA and CDR2 is SNTAGT in the germline V gene. The CDR3 loop is CASSDSYRGRGGEKLFF. The CDR3 DNA reads as TGTGCCAGCAGTGACTCATACAGGGGGCGAGGGGGTGAAAAACTGTTTTTT.

The chain employs TRBV9 and TRBJ1-2; D call uncertain. The CDR3 contains 11 residues. Germline-derived CDR1 and CDR2 are SGDLS and YYNGEE. The V end lost 8 bases, the J end lost 8 bases, and 13 bases lay between the germline ends. The CDR3 sequence is CASRRVNGYTF. The CDR3 nucleotides are TGTGCCAGTAGGAGGGTAAACGGCTACACCTTC. The whole variable domain, remainder taken from reference TRBV9 and TRBJ1-2, is DSGVTQTPKHLITATGQRVTLRCSPRSGDLSVYWYQQSLDQGLQFLIQYYNGEERAKGNILERFSAQQFPDLHSELNLSSLELGDSALYFCASRRVNGYTFGSGTRLTVV.

This rearrangement joins TRBV25-1 to TRBJ1-3; no clear D gene. Germline CDR1 is MGHDK and CDR2 is SYGVNS. Trimming removed 4 bases at V and 4 bases at J, with 17 bases between. The CDR3 loop spans 16 amino acids. CDR3 coding DNA: TGTGCCAGCAGTGGTTTTTCCGGAGGTGGCGGAAACACCATATATTTT. The encoded protein is CASSGFSGGGGNTIYF.

V usage is TRBV11-1 and J usage is TRBJ2-7, with TRBD2 as a possible D gene (6 bases). Germline loops: CDR1 SGHAT, CDR2 FQDESV (reference sequence). Trimming removed 7 bases from V and 6 bases from J, with 16 bases in between. The CDR3 has 13 residues. CDR3 residues: CASTKARGGEQYF. As DNA, the CDR3 is TGTGCCAGCACCAAAGCCCGGGGAGGCGAGCAGTACTTC.

Notes on this clone: An end of the junction does not agree with germline; a read error may underlie this. The rearrangement joins TRBV7-2 to TRBJ2-1, with 7 bases matching TRBD2. This CDR3 region has 15 residues. In germline, CDR1 is SGHTA, CDR2 FQGNSA. The CDR3 nucleotides are TGTGCCAGCAGCTTAGCTAGCGGGTCCTTCAATGAGCAGTTCTTC. Translating gives CASSLASGSFNEQFF.

The chain links TRBV5-4 to TRBJ2-4, with D perhaps matching TRBD1 (6 bases). Germline-derived CDR1 and CDR2 are SGHNT and YYREEE (reference sequence). CDR3 length: 14 amino acids. V was pared by 2 bases and J by 0 bases, with 6 bases between. The CDR3 region has the DNA TGTGCCAGCAGCTTACAGGGAGCCAAAAACATTCAGTACTTC. Translating gives CASSLQGAKNIQYF.

The J gene is TRBJ2-1, the V gene TRBV19; 7 bases align to TRBD1. After removal of 7 bases from V and 7 bases from J, the junction contained 1 base not matched to a gene. The CDR3 is 11 residues long. Looked up from germline, CDR1 is LNHDA and CDR2 is SQIVND (reference sequence). CDR3 sequence (DNA): TGTGCCAGTACCAGGGGGAATGAGCAGTTCTTC. Its protein is CASTRGNEQFF.

This chain uses TRBV30 with TRBJ2-7, with 8 bases identical to TRBD2. Trimming at V came to 2 bases and at J to 5 bases, leaving 8 bases not matched to a gene. In germline, CDR1 is GTSNPN, CDR2 SVGIG (reference sequence). CDR3 length equals 14 residues. The CDR3 sequence is CAWSIERELDEQYF. In DNA form, the CDR3 reads TGTGCCTGGAGTATCGAGCGGGAGTTGGACGAGCAGTACTTC. The entire variable domain, with the rest obtained from reference TRBV30 and TRBJ2-7, is as follows: SQTIHQWPATLVQPVGSPLSLECTVEGTSNPNLYWYRQAAGRGLQLLFYSVGIGQISSEVPQNLSASRPQDRQFILSSKKLLLSDSGFYLCAWSIERELDEQYFGPGTRLTVT.

This clone is a singleton in its sample. This chain connects TRBV7-2 to TRBJ1-2; D gene ambiguous. CDR3 length equals 16 residues. Trimming stripped 1 base from V and 3 bases from J, with 15 bases between. Germline assignment: CDR1 SGHTA and CDR2 FQGNSA. The CDR3 is CASSLESGPPDYGYTF. CDR3 in DNA: TGTGCCAGCAGCTTAGAGTCAGGCCCCCCGGACTATGGCTACACCTTC. Variable domain in full (rest from reference TRBV7-2 and TRBJ1-2): GAGVSQSPSNKVTEKGKDVELRCDPISGHTALYWYRQSLGQGLEFLIYFQGNSAPDKSGLPSDRFSAERTGGSVSTLTIQRTQQEDSAVYLCASSLESGPPDYGYTFGSGTRLTVV.

This clone appeared a single time. The J gene is TRBJ2-2, the V gene TRBV19; D ambiguous. Germline V lookup: CDR1 LNHDA, CDR2 SQIVND (reference sequence). Trimming shortened V by 2 bases and J by 2 bases, and 6 bases separated the two germline ends. CDR3 length: 14 amino acids. The DNA of the CDR3 is TGTGCCAGTAGTATACTCAGAAACACCGGGGAGCTGTTTTTT. Translated: CASSILRNTGELFF.

V and J are TRBV6-5 and TRBJ1-2; possibly TRBD1 for D (5 bases). This CDR3 spans 16 amino acids. Germline CDR1 MNHEY, CDR2 SVGAGI. V lost 2 bases to trimming and J lost 7 bases, with 20 bases between them. The CDR3 here is CASSYGWAGEGSGYTF. DNA of the CDR3: TGTGCCAGCAGTTACGGTTGGGCGGGGGAGGGAAGTGGCTACACCTTC.

For this clone: Relative to the germline gene, one junction end is altered; a read error may explain this. The chain joins TRBV2 to TRBJ2-3; no clear D. This CDR3 has 13 residues. CDR1 and CDR2 from the germline V gene are SNHLY and FYNNEI. The CDR3 region has the DNA TGTGTCAGCATAGCAGATAGCACAGATACGCAGTATTTT. Its protein product is CVSIADSTDTQYF.

The genes are TRBV6-5 and TRBJ2-5; D remains ambiguous. The CDR3 consists of 15 residues. V dropped 4 bases and J dropped 4 bases, with 16 bases sitting between them. Per germline, CDR1 MNHEY and CDR2 SVGAGI. CDR3 DNA sequence: TGTGCCAGCAGTTTGACCCGAGTTCTAGGAGAGACCCAGTACTTC. It yields the protein CASSLTRVLGETQYF.

This chain uses TRBV6-5 with TRBJ1-1, with D maybe TRBD1 (5 bases). Trimming removed 3 bases at V and 1 base at J, with 6 bases between. Per the germline V gene, CDR1 is MNHEY and CDR2 is SVGAGI. CDR3 length: 13 amino acids. The chain's CDR3 is CASSYQGNTEAFF. The DNA of the CDR3 is TGTGCCAGCAGTTATCAGGGGAACACTGAAGCTTTCTTT.

The chain joins TRBV27 to TRBJ2-2; 10 nucleotides align to TRBD1. The CDR3 sequence is 16 residues long. The germline gives CDR1 MNHEY, CDR2 SMNVEV (reference sequence). Trimming took 3 bases from V and 4 from J; bases not matched to a gene: 5. The CDR3 here is CASSFGTGVSTGELFF. Written as DNA, the CDR3 is TGTGCCAGCAGTTTTGGGACAGGGGTCAGCACCGGGGAGCTGTTTTTT.

The CDR3 sequence is CASSQTGTGLPPRTTGELFF. The CDR3 nucleotides read TGTGCCAGCAGCCAAACCGGGACAGGGTTGCCGCCGAGAACTACCGGGGAGCTGTTTTTT. The gene calls are TRBV14 and TRBJ2-2, with 9 positions matching TRBD1. With 2 bases clipped from V and 5 bases from J, the junction kept 18 bases outside the gene matches. CDR1 and CDR2 (germline): SGHDN, FVKESK. The CDR3 length is 20 residues.

This rearrangement joins TRBV6-5 to TRBJ2-7, with 7 bases identical to TRBD1. This CDR3 region has 16 residues. CDR1 and CDR2 (germline): MNHEY, SVGAGI. The ends lost 1 base at V and 3 bases at J; junction bases unmatched: 9. The CDR3 region has the DNA TGTGCCAGCAGTTACTTCCGGGGACAGCGTTTCTACGAGCAGTACTTC. This sequence encodes CASSYFRGQRFYEQYF.

V gene TRBV5-1 combines with J gene TRBJ1-1; 12 positions match TRBD1. Losses at the gene ends were 0 bases for V and 6 bases for J; bases not matched to a gene: 3. The CDR3 totals 15 residues. Germline assignment: CDR1 SGHRS and CDR2 YFSETQ. The CDR3 DNA sequence: TGCGCCAGCAGCTTGGGGGGACAGGGGGCATCTGAAGCTTTCTTT. It translates to CASSLGGQGASEAFF.

V and J are TRBV15 and TRBJ1-4; 9 bases are shared with TRBD1. This CDR3 comprises 17 residues. V was pared by 5 bases and J by 8 bases, with 15 bases of the junction left unmatched. In germline, CDR1 is LNHNV, CDR2 YYDKDF (reference sequence). CDR3 coding DNA: TGTGCCACCAGCCGTGGACCCTTACAGGGGGCCACGGAAAAACTGTTTTTT. This translates into CATSRGPLQGATEKLFF.

The chain uses TRBV19 and TRBJ1-1; 7 bases align to TRBD1. Germline V gene lookup returns CDR1 LNHDA and CDR2 SQIVND (reference sequence). The CDR3 has 16 amino acids. The V and J ends lost 5 bases and 2 bases, in that order; junction bases with no gene match: 11. CDR3 bases: TGTGCCAGTAGTTCACGCGGACAGGTGATTAACACTGAAGCTTTCTTT. Amino acid sequence: CASSSRGQVINTEAFF.

This clone was found a few times. This chain joins TRBV6-1 and TRBJ1-1; D call uncertain. V was pared by 1 base and J by 0 bases, with 6 bases between. The CDR3 has 14 residues. CDR1 MNHNS and CDR2 SASEGT come from the germline V gene. The CDR3 reads CASSEGHLNTEAFF. In nucleotides, the CDR3 is TGTGCCAGCAGTGAAGGGCATTTGAACACTGAAGCTTTCTTT.

Comment on this clone: Other DNA sequences of this sample code for an identical CDR3. The chain carries TRBV19 and TRBJ2-3, with D hard to call. The CDR3 has 14 residues. From germline, CDR1 is LNHDA and CDR2 SQIVND (reference sequence). V dropped 1 base and J dropped 1 base, with 6 bases sitting between them. The DNA of the CDR3 is TGTGCCAGTAGTATAGGAACAGGCACAGATACGCAGTATTTT. This encodes CASSIGTGTDTQYF.

The chain couples TRBV25-1 to TRBJ1-1; D possibly corresponds to TRBD1 (5 bases). Trimming left V 3 bases short and J 7 bases short, with 12 bases between. The CDR3 runs 13 residues. CDR1 and CDR2 (germline): MGHDK, SYGVNS. The CDR3 DNA sequence: TGTGCCAGCAGTGACTTACCGGGGGGTGAAGCTTTCTTT. It codes for CASSDLPGGEAFF.